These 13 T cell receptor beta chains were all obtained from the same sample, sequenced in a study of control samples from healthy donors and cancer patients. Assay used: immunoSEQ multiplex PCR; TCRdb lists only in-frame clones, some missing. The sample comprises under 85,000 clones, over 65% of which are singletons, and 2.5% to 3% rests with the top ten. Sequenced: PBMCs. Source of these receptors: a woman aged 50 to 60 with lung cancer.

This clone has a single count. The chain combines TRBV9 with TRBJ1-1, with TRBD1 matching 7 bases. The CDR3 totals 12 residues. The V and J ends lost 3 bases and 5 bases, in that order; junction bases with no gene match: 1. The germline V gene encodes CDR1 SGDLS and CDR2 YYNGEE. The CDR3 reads CASSAGGTEAFF. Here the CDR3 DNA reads TGTGCCAGCAGCGCAGGGGGGACTGAAGCTTTCTTT.

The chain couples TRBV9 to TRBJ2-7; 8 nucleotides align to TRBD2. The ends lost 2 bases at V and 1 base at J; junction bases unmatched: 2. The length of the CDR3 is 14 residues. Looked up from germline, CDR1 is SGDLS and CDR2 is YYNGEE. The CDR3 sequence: CASSVASGSYEQYF. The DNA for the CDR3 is TGTGCCAGCAGCGTCGCTAGCGGGTCCTACGAGCAGTACTTC.

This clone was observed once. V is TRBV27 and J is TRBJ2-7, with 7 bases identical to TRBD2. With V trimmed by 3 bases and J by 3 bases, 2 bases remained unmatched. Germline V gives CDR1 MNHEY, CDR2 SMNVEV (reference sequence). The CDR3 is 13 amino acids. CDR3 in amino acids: CASSLAGVYEQYF. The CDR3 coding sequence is TGTGCCAGCAGTTTGGCGGGGGTCTACGAGCAGTACTTC.

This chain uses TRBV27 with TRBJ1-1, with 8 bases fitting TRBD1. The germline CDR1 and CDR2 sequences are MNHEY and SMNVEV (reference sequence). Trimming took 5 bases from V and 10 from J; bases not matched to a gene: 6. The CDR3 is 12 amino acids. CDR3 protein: CASSLPRGPAFF. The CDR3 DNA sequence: TGTGCCAGCAGTCTACCCAGGGGGCCAGCTTTCTTT.

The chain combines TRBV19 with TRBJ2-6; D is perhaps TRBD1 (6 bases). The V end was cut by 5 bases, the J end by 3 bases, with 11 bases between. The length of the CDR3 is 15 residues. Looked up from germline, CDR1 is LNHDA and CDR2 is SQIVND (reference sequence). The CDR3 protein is CASSGTGFGANVLTF. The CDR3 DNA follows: TGTGCCAGTAGTGGAACAGGGTTTGGGGCCAACGTCCTGACTTTC.

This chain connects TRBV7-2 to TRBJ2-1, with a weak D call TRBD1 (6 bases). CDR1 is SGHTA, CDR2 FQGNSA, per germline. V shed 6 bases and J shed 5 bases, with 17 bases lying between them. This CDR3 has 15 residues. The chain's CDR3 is CASSLQGVVNNEQFF. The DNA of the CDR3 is TGTGCCAGCAGTCTACAGGGAGTCGTAAACAATGAGCAGTTCTTC.

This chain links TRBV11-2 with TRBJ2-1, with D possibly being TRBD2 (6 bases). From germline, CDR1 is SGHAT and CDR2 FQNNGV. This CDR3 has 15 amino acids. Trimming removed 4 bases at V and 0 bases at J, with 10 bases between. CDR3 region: CASSSGTYSYNEQFF. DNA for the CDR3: TGTGCCAGCAGCTCCGGGACTTACTCCTACAATGAGCAGTTCTTC.

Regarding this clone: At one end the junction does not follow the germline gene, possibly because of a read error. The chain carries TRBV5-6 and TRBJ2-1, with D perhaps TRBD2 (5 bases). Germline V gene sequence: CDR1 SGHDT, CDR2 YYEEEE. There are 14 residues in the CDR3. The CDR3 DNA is TGTGCCAGCAGTTTGGTACCCCCGGGGAATGAGCAGTTCTTC. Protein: CASSLVPPGNEQFF.

CDR3 nucleotide sequence: TGTGCCAGCAGCCCGACCCTTGACGAGCAGTACTTC. It translates to CASSPTLDEQYF. The chain couples TRBV7-2 to TRBJ2-7; D uncertain. Germline CDR1 SGHTA, CDR2 FQGNSA. V lost 5 bases and J lost 5, with 10 bases in between. CDR3 length: 12 amino acids.

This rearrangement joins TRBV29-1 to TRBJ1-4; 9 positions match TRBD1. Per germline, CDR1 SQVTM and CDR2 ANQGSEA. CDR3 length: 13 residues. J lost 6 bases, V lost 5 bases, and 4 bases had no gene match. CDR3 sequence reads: CSVPGQGDEKLFF. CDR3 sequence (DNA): TGCAGCGTTCCGGGACAGGGCGATGAAAAACTGTTTTTT. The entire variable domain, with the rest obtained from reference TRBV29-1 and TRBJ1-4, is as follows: SAVISQKPSRDICQRGTSLTIQCQVDSQVTMMFWYRQQPGQSLTLIATANQGSEATYESGFVIDKFPISRPNLTFSTLTVSNMSPEDSSIYLCSVPGQGDEKLFFGSGTQLSVL.

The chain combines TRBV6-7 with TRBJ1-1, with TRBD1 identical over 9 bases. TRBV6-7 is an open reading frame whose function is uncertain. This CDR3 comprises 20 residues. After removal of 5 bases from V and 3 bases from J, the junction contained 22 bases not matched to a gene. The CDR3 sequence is CASSDPSRTGDGERDTEAFF. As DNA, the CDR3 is TGTGCCAGCAGTGACCCTTCCCGGACAGGGGATGGCGAGAGGGACACTGAAGCTTTCTTT.

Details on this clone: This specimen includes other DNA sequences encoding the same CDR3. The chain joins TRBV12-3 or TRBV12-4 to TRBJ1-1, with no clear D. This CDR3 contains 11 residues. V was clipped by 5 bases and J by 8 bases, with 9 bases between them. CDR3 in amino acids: CASSPGSEAFF. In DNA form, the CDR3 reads TGTGCCAGCAGTCCCGGGTCCGAAGCTTTCTTT.

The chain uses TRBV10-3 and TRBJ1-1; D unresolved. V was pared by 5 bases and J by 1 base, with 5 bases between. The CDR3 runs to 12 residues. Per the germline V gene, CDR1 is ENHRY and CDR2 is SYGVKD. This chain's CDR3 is CAISYTNTEAFF. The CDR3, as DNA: TGTGCCATCAGTTACACGAACACTGAAGCTTTCTTT.